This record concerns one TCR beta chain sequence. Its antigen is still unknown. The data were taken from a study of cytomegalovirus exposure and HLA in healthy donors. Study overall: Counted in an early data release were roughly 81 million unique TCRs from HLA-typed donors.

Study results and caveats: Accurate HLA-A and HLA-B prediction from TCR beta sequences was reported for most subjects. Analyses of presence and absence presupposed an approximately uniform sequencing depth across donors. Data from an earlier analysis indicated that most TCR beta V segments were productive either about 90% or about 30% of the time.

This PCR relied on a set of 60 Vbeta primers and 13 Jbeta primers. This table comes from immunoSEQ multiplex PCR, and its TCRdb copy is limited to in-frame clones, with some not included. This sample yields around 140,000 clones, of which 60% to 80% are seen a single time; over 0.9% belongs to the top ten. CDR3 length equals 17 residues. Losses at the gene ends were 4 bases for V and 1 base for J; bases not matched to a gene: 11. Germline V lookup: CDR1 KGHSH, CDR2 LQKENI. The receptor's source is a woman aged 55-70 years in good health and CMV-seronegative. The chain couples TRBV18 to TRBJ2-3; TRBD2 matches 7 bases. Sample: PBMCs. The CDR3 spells CASSRAAAGRGTDTQYF. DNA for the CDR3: TGTGCCAGCTCACGGGCGGCGGCAGGGAGGGGCACAGATACGCAGTATTTT.